Listed below are T cell receptor beta chains from one sample, sequenced in a study of memory CD4+ T cells and cytomegalovirus serostatus. TCRdb's copy holds only in-frame clones and misses some; the assay was immunoSEQ multiplex PCR. The sample has about 54,000 clones; around three quarters are singletons. The sequencing sample was made of memory CD4+ T cells from blood. The receptors were gathered from an adult in good health and CMV-seropositive. Both conserved end residues are part of each CDR3. The order of the fields is V gene, D gene, clone size, CDR3 length, J gene, CDR3 protein, CDR3 DNA. The D gene is left open where the match is weak. Size values are once, few and many counts, or a class for expanded clones, and some rows have none.

>TRBV27|-|-|14|TRBJ1-3
CASSSTSAGNTIYF
TGTGCCAGCAGTTCCACATCAGCTGGAAACACCATATATTTT
>TRBV6-6|-|-|14|TRBJ1-4
CASRAGMANEKLFF
TGTGCCAGCAGGGCGGGGATGGCTAATGAAAAACTGTTTTTT
>TRBV29-1|TRBD2|-|16|TRBJ2-4
CSVPGTSGVGKNIQYF
TGCAGCGTTCCCGGGACTAGCGGGGTGGGCAAAAACATTCAGTACTTC
>TRBV7-2|TRBD2|-|15|TRBJ2-1
CASSLELAGEGEQFF
TGTGCCAGCAGCTTAGAACTAGCGGGAGAAGGTGAGCAGTTCTTC
>TRBV19|-|-|13|TRBJ1-1
CASSLPEGTEAFF
TGTGCCAGTAGCCTCCCCGAGGGAACTGAAGCTTTCTTT
>TRBV19|-|-|12|TRBJ1-2
CASSFSGRGYTF
TGTGCCAGTAGTTTTTCGGGTCGTGGCTACACCTTC
>TRBV2|TRBD1|few|14|TRBJ1-5
CATRMGQDNQPQHF
TGTGCCACCCGGATGGGACAGGATAATCAGCCCCAGCATTTT
>TRBV6-5|-|-|13|TRBJ2-5
CASSYGQQETQYF
TGTGCCAGCAGTTACGGACAGCAAGAGACCCAGTACTTC
>TRBV6-1|-|-|15|TRBJ1-4
CASRRGGVGDEKLFF
TGTGCCAGCCGACGAGGGGGTGTGGGAGATGAAAAACTGTTTTTT
>TRBV5-8|-|once|11|TRBJ1-2
CASTRGHGYTF
TGTGCCAGCACCAGGGGTCACGGCTACACCTTC
>TRBV7-2|-|-|13|TRBJ1-5
CASSSRGDQPQHF
TGTGCCAGCAGCTCCCGGGGCGACCAGCCCCAGCATTTT